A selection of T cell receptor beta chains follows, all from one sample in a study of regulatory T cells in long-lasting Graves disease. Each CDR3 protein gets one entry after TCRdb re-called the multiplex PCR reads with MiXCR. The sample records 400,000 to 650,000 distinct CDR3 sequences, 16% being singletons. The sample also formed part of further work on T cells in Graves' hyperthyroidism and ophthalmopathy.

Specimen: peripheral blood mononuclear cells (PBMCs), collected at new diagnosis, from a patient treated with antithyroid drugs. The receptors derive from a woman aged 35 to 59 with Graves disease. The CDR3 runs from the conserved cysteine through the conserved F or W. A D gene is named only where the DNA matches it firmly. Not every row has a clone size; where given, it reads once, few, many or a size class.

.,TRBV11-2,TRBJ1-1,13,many,TGTGCCAGCAGCACCCCTATGAACACTGAAGCTTTCTTT,CASSTPMNTEAFF
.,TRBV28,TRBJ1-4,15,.,TGTGCCAGCAGTTCTATCGGGCAGGGTGATGAAAAACTGTTTTTT,CASSSIGQGDEKLFF
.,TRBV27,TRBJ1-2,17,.,TGTGCCAGCAGTTTATCTTCTAAGCCCAGTCACACCTATGGCTACACCTTC,CASSLSSKPSHTYGYTF
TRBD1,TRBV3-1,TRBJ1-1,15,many,TGTGCCAGCAGGGGACAGGGCTCGAGGGGCACTGAAGCTTTCTTT,CASRGQGSRGTEAFF
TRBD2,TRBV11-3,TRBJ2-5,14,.,TGTGCCAGCAGCTCCGGACTAGCGGGGGGGCCCCAGTACTTC,CASSSGLAGGPQYF
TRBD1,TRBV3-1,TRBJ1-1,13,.,TGTGCCAGCAGCCAAGGCGCAGACAGGGAGGCTTTCTTT,CASSQGADREAFF
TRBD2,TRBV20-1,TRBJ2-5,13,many,TGCAGTGCCTTTAGCGGGGGTGGAGAGACCCAGTACTTC,CSAFSGGGETQYF
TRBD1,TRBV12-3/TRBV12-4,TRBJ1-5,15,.,TGTGCCAGCGCGGAGGGGGCTAATAGCAATCAGCCCCAGCATTTT,CASAEGANSNQPQHF
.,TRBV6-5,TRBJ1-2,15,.,TGTGCCAGCAGTTACTCGACGTCCAATAAGGGAGGCTACACCTTC,CASSYSTSNKGGYTF
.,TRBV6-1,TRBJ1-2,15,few,TGTGCCAGCAGTGAATATCGAGGGAATAACTATGGCTACACCTTC,CASSEYRGNNYGYTF
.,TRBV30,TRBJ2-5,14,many,TGTGCCTGGAGTCCCCGGGGATCACAAGAGACCCAGTACTTC,CAWSPRGSQETQYF
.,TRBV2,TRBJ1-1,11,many,TGTGCCAGCAGTGAAGCGGGGCAGGCACGCTTT,CASSEAGQARF
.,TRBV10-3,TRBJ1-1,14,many,TGTGCCATCAGTGCGACAGAGACCAACACTGAAGCTTTCTTT,CAISATETNTEAFF
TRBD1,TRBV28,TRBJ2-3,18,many,TGTGCCAGCAGTGGTCCGGGACAGGGAATGATGAGCACAGATACGCAGTATTTT,CASSGPGQGMMSTDTQYF
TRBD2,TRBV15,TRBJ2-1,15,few,TGTGCCACCAGCTCCGGGGACTACCCCGCTTCAGAGCAGTTCTTC,CATSSGDYPASEQFF
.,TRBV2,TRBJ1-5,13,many,TGTGCCAGCGGGGCAGGGAGTAATCAGCCCCAGCATTTT,CASGAGSNQPQHF
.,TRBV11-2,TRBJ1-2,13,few,TGTGCCAGCAGTCCGGACACCCTCTATGGCTACACCTTC,CASSPDTLYGYTF
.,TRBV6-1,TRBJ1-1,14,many,TGTGCCAGCAGGGAGAAGGGGTGGAACACTGAAGCTTTCTTT,CASREKGWNTEAFF
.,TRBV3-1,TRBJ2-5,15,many,TGTGCCAGCAGCCAAGAGTGGGCTAGCCGGGAGACCCAGTACTTC,CASSQEWASRETQYF
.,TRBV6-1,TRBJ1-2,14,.,TGTGCCAGCGGCTGGCAGGGGCCTAACTATGGCTACACCTTC,CASGWQGPNYGYTF
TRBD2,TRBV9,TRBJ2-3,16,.,TGTGCCAGCAGCGTAGGCGGGGGGGCCGGGGCAGATACGCAGTATTTT,CASSVGGGAGADTQYF
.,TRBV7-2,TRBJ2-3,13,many,TGTGCCAGCAGCCGCGGGCCCACAGATACGCAGTATTTT,CASSRGPTDTQYF
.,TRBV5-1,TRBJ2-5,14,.,TGCGCCAGCAGCCCGGGACACCCCCAAGAGACCCAGTACTTC,CASSPGHPQETQYF
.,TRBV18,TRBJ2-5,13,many,TGTGCCAGCTCACCTCAAATGGAAGAGACCCAGTACTTC,CASSPQMEETQYF
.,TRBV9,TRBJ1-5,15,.,TGTGCCAGCAGCGTTTCCGACGGGATCAATCAGCCCCAGCATTTT,CASSVSDGINQPQHF
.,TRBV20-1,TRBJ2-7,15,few,TGCAGTGCTAGAGATCAAAGGAAAGTATCGCACGAGCAGTACTTC,CSARDQRKVSHEQYF
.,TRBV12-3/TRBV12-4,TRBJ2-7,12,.,TGTGCCAGCAGCCTAACGGGTGAGGAGCAGTACTTC,CASSLTGEEQYF
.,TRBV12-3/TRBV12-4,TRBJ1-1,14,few,TGTGCCAGCAGACCAGGACAGTTTGACACTGAAGCTTTCTTT,CASRPGQFDTEAFF
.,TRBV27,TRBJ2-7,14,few,TGTGCCAGCAGTTCTCCATCACAGGGTGACGAGCAGTACTTC,CASSSPSQGDEQYF
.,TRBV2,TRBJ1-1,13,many,TGTGCCAGCCTAAGGGGATCAGGCACTGAAGCTTTCTTT,CASLRGSGTEAFF
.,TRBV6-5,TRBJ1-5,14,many,TGTGCCAGCAGTTACTCCCGGTACAATCAGCCCCAGCATTTT,CASSYSRYNQPQHF
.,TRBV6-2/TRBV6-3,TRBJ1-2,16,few,TGTGCCAGCAGTTACCTCGTCCCGGGTTGGGACTATGGCTACACCTTC,CASSYLVPGWDYGYTF
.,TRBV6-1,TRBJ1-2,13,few,TGTGCCAGCACCCTGGACGGGCCCTATGGCTACACCTTC,CASTLDGPYGYTF
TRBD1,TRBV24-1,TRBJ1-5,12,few,TGTGCCACCAGTGATCAGACAGGGAACCAGCATTTT,CATSDQTGNQHF
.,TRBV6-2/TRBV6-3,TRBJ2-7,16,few,TGTGCCAGCAGTACTGGCGACAGGGAGGTTGTCTACGAGCAGTACTTC,CASSTGDREVVYEQYF